Each of the 22 T cell receptor beta chains below was sequenced from the same sample in a study of T cell responses to AZD1222 COVID-19 vaccine. Profiling relied on immunoSEQ multiplex PCR, and the TCRdb table lists in-frame clones only, not all of them. The sample lists 20,000 to 30,000 clones, 88% occurring once. Sample: peripheral blood, taken 28 days after the second AZD1222 dose. The source is an adult who received the AZD1222 COVID-19 vaccine.

This clone was counted a few times. V gene TRBV18 combines with J gene TRBJ2-7; 7 bases map to TRBD1. This CDR3 spans 15 amino acids. The germline V gene encodes CDR1 KGHSH and CDR2 LQKENI. V dropped 4 bases and J dropped 6; count of bases not matched to a gene: 12. The CDR3 DNA follows: TGTGCCAGCTCACGACCGACGACAGGGAAAAGCGAGCAGTACTTC. Translating it yields CASSRPTTGKSEQYF.

The V gene is TRBV6-2 or TRBV6-3, the J gene TRBJ2-7; the match to TRBD1 covers 10 bases. CDR3 length: 16 amino acids. The V segment lost 0 bases and the J segment 2 bases; nucleotides outside the gene matches: 4. In germline, CDR1 is MNHEY, CDR2 SVGEGT. CDR3: CASSYSGTGEPYEQYF. CDR3 nucleotides: TGTGCCAGCAGTTACTCCGGGACAGGGGAACCCTACGAGCAGTACTTC.

A few counts support this clone. The chain employs TRBV29-1 and TRBJ1-2; D is ambiguous. The CDR3 has 11 residues. The V end lost 2 bases, the J end lost 7 bases, and 8 bases lay between the germline ends. In germline, CDR1 is SQVTM, CDR2 ANQGSEA. The DNA for the CDR3 is TGCAGCGTTGAATTGGTGGGTGGCTACACCTTC. Residues: CSVELVGGYTF.

The chain employs TRBV28 and TRBJ1-5; tentatively, D is TRBD1 (6 bases). This CDR3 is 15 amino acids long. The germline V and J ends were trimmed by 9 bases and 7 bases, with 22 bases remaining between them. Germline V CDR1 and CDR2: MDHEN, SYDVKM. This CDR3 is CASNPGDTSPQPQHF. CDR3 sequence (DNA): TGTGCCAGTAATCCCGGGGACACGAGTCCACAGCCCCAGCATTTT.

The chain links TRBV28 to TRBJ1-2; the D gene is possibly TRBD1 (5 bases). V lost 7 bases and J lost 5, with 8 bases in between. Germline values: CDR1 MDHEN, CDR2 SYDVKM. The CDR3 sequence is 11 residues long. The CDR3 protein is CASNSGYGYTF. CDR3 nucleotides: TGTGCCAGCAACTCAGGGTATGGCTACACCTTC.

The chain joins TRBV6-1 to TRBJ2-5; a possible D gene is TRBD2 (6 bases). V shed 3 bases and J shed 2 bases, with 13 bases lying between them. Germline CDR1 is MNHNS and CDR2 is SASEGT. The CDR3 sequence is 15 residues long. CDR3 amino acids: CASSDRGAGQETQYF. In DNA, the CDR3 is TGTGCCAGCAGTGACCGCGGGGCGGGTCAAGAGACCCAGTACTTC.

The chain joins TRBV10-3 to TRBJ1-3; 7 nucleotides match TRBD1. The ends lost 4 bases at V and 14 bases at J; junction bases unmatched: 17. Germline V lookup: CDR1 ENHRY, CDR2 SYGVKD. This CDR3 spans 15 amino acids. CDR3 sequence: CAISAVTGDKFSVYF. The CDR3 bases are TGTGCCATCAGTGCGGTAACAGGGGACAAGTTCTCCGTATATTTT.

The chain recombines TRBV4-1 with TRBJ1-2, with 8 bases fitting TRBD1. J gave up 1 base and V 0 bases, and 13 bases lay outside the gene matches. The CDR3 sequence is 19 residues long. Germline V gene sequence: CDR1 MGHRA, CDR2 YSYEKL. The CDR3 bases are TGCGCCAGCAGCCAAGATGGAAGGCAGGGGGCGAGGGTTAACTATGGCTACACCTTC. Encoded protein: CASSQDGRQGARVNYGYTF.

The CDR3: CASSLDGQGNHRSYEQYF. The CDR3 coding sequence is TGTGCCAGCAGCTTAGATGGACAGGGGAACCACCGCTCCTACGAGCAGTACTTC. This chain uses TRBV7-2 with TRBJ2-7; 9 nucleotides match TRBD1. CDR3 length: 18 residues. The V segment lost 1 base and the J segment 0 bases; nucleotides outside the gene matches: 10. Germline-derived CDR1 and CDR2 are SGHTA and FQGNSA.

The chain joins TRBV10-3 to TRBJ2-5, with D unresolved. Trimming shortened V by 2 bases and J by 2 bases, and 0 bases separated the two germline ends. Germline-derived CDR1 and CDR2 are ENHRY and SYGVKD. The CDR3 is 11 amino acids. The CDR3 DNA sequence: TGTGCCATCAGTGAGCAAGAGACCCAGTACTTC. Translated: CAISEQETQYF.

This clone was recorded only once. The gene calls are TRBV5-1 and TRBJ1-1; D remains unclear. The CDR3 extends over 15 amino acids. Germline V gene lookup returns CDR1 SGHRS and CDR2 YFSETQ. V lost 9 bases and J lost 1, with 19 bases in between. The CDR3 nucleotides read TGCGCCACCTCAGGTCGACCACAGCCGAACACTGAAGCTTTCTTT. Encoded protein: CATSGRPQPNTEAFF.

The V call is TRBV10-3, the J call TRBJ2-5; no firm D call. The V gene lost 6 bases and the J gene lost 7 bases, with 12 bases spanning the gap. CDR1 ENHRY and CDR2 SYGVKD come from the germline V gene. This CDR3 spans 12 amino acids. As DNA, the CDR3 is TGTGCCATCAGGGAACCTGCTGGGACCCAGTACTTC. Its protein is CAIREPAGTQYF.

V is TRBV5-6 and J is TRBJ1-5; no firm D call. This CDR3 has 12 residues. The V gene's germline CDR1 is SGHDT and CDR2 YYEEEE. V lost 0 bases to trimming and J lost 6 bases, with 4 bases between them. CDR3 in amino acids: CASSLGSQPQHF. The CDR3 DNA follows: TGTGCCAGCAGCTTGGGAAGTCAGCCCCAGCATTTT.

V is TRBV25-1 and J is TRBJ2-7; tentative D call: TRBD1 (5 bases). This CDR3 has 13 residues. CDR1 is MGHDK, CDR2 SYGVNS, per germline. V lost 6 bases, J lost 7 bases, and 16 bases lay in between. The CDR3 nucleotides are TGTGCCAGCAGGGGGCCTAATTTCGAGGAGCAGTACTTC. Its translation: CASRGPNFEEQYF.

This sequence joins TRBV19 and TRBJ2-3; D may be TRBD2 (6 bases). Trimming stripped 5 bases from V and 9 bases from J, with 12 bases between. This CDR3 is built from 12 residues. Per germline, CDR1 LNHDA and CDR2 SQIVND (reference sequence). The CDR3 DNA reads TGTGCCAGTAGTCGTGGACTAACAACGCAGTATTTT. Encoded protein: CASSRGLTTQYF. Looking up the rest from reference TRBV19 and TRBJ2-3 gives the full variable domain: DGGITQSPKYLFRKEGQNVTLSCEQNLNHDAMYWYRQDPGQGLRLIYYSQIVNDFQKGDIAEGYSVSREKKESFPLTVTSAQKNPTAFYLCASSRGLTTQYFGPGTRLTVL.

This sequence joins TRBV5-6 and TRBJ1-3; 8 bases align to TRBD1. CDR1 SGHDT and CDR2 YYEEEE come from the germline V gene. The CDR3 has 16 residues. V dropped 7 bases and J dropped 0; count of bases not matched to a gene: 9. The CDR3 region is CASDAGGPRSGNTIYF. The CDR3 DNA is TGTGCCAGCGACGCAGGGGGCCCCCGCTCTGGAAACACCATATATTTT.

This clone has a handful of counts. This chain connects TRBV7-8 to TRBJ1-6; D gene ambiguous. Germline V lookup: CDR1 SGHVS, CDR2 FQNEAQ. The V gene lost 5 bases and the J gene lost 6 bases, with 8 bases spanning the gap. The CDR3 sequence is 13 residues long. The CDR3 sequence: CASSPDSNSPLHF. The CDR3 coding sequence is TGTGCCAGCAGCCCCGACTCTAATTCACCCCTCCACTTT.

This sequence joins TRBV10-3 and TRBJ2-5; D is possibly TRBD1 or TRBD2 (5 bases each). There are 15 residues in the CDR3. Trimming pared 2 bases from V and 4 bases from J, leaving 14 bases between. Per the germline V gene, CDR1 is ENHRY and CDR2 is SYGVKD. This CDR3 is CAISEGDPSGETQYF. CDR3 in DNA: TGTGCCATCAGTGAGGGGGACCCCTCAGGAGAGACCCAGTACTTC.

The chain recombines TRBV20-1 with TRBJ2-2; no clear D gene. CDR1 is DFQATT and CDR2 is SNEGSKA in the germline V gene (reference sequence). V dropped 6 bases and J dropped 4 bases, with 6 bases sitting between them. This CDR3 is built from 11 residues. The CDR3 bases are TGCAGTGCGAAGGGCACCGGGGAGCTGTTTTTT. Its translation is CSAKGTGELFF.

Notes on this clone: An end of the junction does not agree with germline; a read error may underlie this. J is TRBJ1-2 and V is TRBV6-6; 7 positions match TRBD1. The length of the CDR3 is 14 residues. Germline CDR1 MNHNY, CDR2 SVGAGI (reference sequence). The chain's CDR3 is CASSQITGDYSYTF. In DNA, the CDR3 is TGTGCCAGCAGCCAAATTACAGGGGACTATAGCTACACCTTC.

The V call is TRBV11-2, the J call TRBJ1-1, with 9 bases that match TRBD1. Losses at the gene ends were 1 base for V and 4 bases for J; bases not matched to a gene: 4. Germline V gene sequence: CDR1 SGHAT, CDR2 FQNNGV. The CDR3 extends over 15 amino acids. The CDR3 bases are TGTGCCAGCAGCTTAGGACAGGGGGTCCTCACTGAAGCTTTCTTT. It specifies CASSLGQGVLTEAFF.

The J gene is TRBJ2-5, the V gene TRBV7-2; no clear D. Germline V CDR1 and CDR2: SGHTA, FQGNSA. This CDR3 has 13 residues. Trimming shortened V by 3 bases and J by 5 bases, and 10 bases separated the two germline ends. The CDR3: CASSLTPRETQYF. The CDR3 DNA is TGTGCCAGCAGCTTGACGCCGAGGGAGACCCAGTACTTC.